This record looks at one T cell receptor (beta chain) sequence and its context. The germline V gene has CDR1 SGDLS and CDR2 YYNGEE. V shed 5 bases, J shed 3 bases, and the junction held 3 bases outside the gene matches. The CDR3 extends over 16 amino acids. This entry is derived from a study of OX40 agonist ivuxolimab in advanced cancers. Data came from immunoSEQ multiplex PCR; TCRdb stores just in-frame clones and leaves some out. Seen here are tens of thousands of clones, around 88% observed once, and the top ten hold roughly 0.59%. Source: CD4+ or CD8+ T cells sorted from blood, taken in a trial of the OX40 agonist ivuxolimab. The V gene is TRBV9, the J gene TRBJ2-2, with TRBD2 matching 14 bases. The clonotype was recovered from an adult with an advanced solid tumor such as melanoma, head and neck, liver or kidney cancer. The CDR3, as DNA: TGTGCCAGCAGGACTAGCGGGGGGGCCGACACCGGGGAGCTGTTTTTT. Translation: CASRTSGGADTGELFF.